A single sample gave rise to the 28 T cell receptor beta chains below, sequenced in a study of blood T cell repertoires in COVID-19. Here immunoSEQ multiplex PCR was the method, and the copy in TCRdb shows in-frame clones only, minus some. The sample has more than 95,000 clones; approximately 81% are singletons. Material for sequencing was peripheral blood. The source of these receptors is an elderly man with COVID-19, enrolled during active disease.

This chain joins TRBV19 and TRBJ2-5, with 9 nucleotides matching TRBD1. The germline CDR1 and CDR2 sequences are LNHDA and SQIVND (reference sequence). This CDR3 has 15 residues. The V segment lost 9 bases and the J segment 3 bases; nucleotides outside the gene matches: 11. In DNA, the CDR3 is TGTGCCAGCCACGGTGGGACAGGGCCAGAAGAGACCCAGTACTTC. As protein: CASHGGTGPEETQYF.

The genes are TRBV29-1 and TRBJ1-2, with 8 bases that match TRBD1. The V gene end was trimmed by 0 bases and the J gene end by 4 bases; junction bases not matched to a gene: 4. The length of the CDR3 is 14 residues. Germline CDR1 and CDR2: SQVTM and ANQGSEA. The CDR3 DNA reads as TGCAGCGTTGAAGATGGGACAGGCAGCTATGGCTACACCTTC. Translated: CSVEDGTGSYGYTF.

The chain has TRBV27 and TRBJ2-2, with TRBD2 matching 8 bases. V gave up 3 bases and J gave up 0 bases; unmatched junction bases: 3. Germline assignment: CDR1 MNHEY and CDR2 SMNVEV (reference sequence). This CDR3 comprises 16 residues. CDR3 in amino acids: CASSLRLATNTGELFF. The CDR3 bases are TGTGCCAGCAGTTTGAGACTAGCGACGAACACCGGGGAGCTGTTTTTT.

V usage is TRBV28 and J usage is TRBJ2-7; a weak D match, TRBD2 (6 bases). The V end lost 5 bases, the J end lost 0 bases, and 14 bases lay between the germline ends. Germline-derived CDR1 and CDR2 are MDHEN and SYDVKM. The CDR3 consists of 15 residues. This CDR3 reads CASSRLDSLSYEQYF. For the CDR3, the DNA is TGTGCCAGCAGTCGACTAGACAGTCTCTCCTACGAGCAGTACTTC.

The chain carries TRBV6-5 and TRBJ2-2, with 9 bases aligning to TRBD1. This CDR3 comprises 15 residues. With V trimmed by 4 bases and J by 7 bases, 7 bases remained unmatched. From germline, CDR1 is MNHEY and CDR2 SVGAGI. CDR3 protein: CASSSGQGSGGELFF. The CDR3 bases are TGTGCCAGCAGTTCCGGACAGGGGAGTGGCGGGGAGCTGTTTTTT.

V gene TRBV7-2 combines with J gene TRBJ1-3, with D unresolved. CDR1 and CDR2 from the germline V gene are SGHTA and FQGNSA. V lost 3 bases and J lost 0, with 9 bases in between. The CDR3 runs 15 residues. The CDR3 sequence: CASSLGGNSGNTIYF. The CDR3 DNA follows: TGTGCCAGCAGCTTGGGCGGGAACTCTGGAAACACCATATATTTT.

CDR3 amino acids: CASRPGTVREEKLFF. CDR3 coding DNA: TGTGCCAGCAGACCGGGGACAGTCCGAGAAGAAAAACTGTTTTTT. The genes are TRBV2 and TRBJ1-4; 7 bases are shared with TRBD1. J gave up 8 bases and V 6 bases, and 12 bases lay outside the gene matches. CDR3 length: 15 residues. The germline V gene encodes CDR1 SNHLY and CDR2 FYNNEI.

V and J are TRBV27 and TRBJ2-7; 7 bases agree with TRBD1. The CDR3 totals 13 residues. Germline CDR1 and CDR2: MNHEY and SMNVEV (reference sequence). The CDR3 sequence is CGSKRGLEYEQYF. The CDR3 nucleotides are TGTGGTTCAAAGAGGGGGCTTGAGTACGAGCAGTACTTC.

J is TRBJ2-1 and V is TRBV6-5, with D maybe TRBD2 (5 bases). Germline V gene data show CDR1 as MNHEY and CDR2 as SVGAGI. The V end lost 5 bases, the J end lost 2 bases, and 7 bases lay between the germline ends. The CDR3 contains 13 residues. Here the CDR3 reads CASSSGTYNEQFF. In DNA, the CDR3 is TGTGCCAGCAGTAGCGGTACCTACAATGAGCAGTTCTTC.

This clone was counted only a few times. The V call is TRBV28, the J call TRBJ2-7, with D possibly matching TRBD2 (5 bases). CDR1 MDHEN and CDR2 SYDVKM come from the germline V gene. V lost 5 bases and J lost 0, with 17 bases in between. The CDR3 spans 16 residues. Here the CDR3 DNA reads TGTGCCAGCAGTGTGGCGGTAGCGCAGAGCTCCTACGAGCAGTACTTC. Amino acid sequence: CASSVAVAQSSYEQYF.

V usage is TRBV28 and J usage is TRBJ2-6; TRBD2 matches 11 bases. The germline gives CDR1 MDHEN, CDR2 SYDVKM. CDR3 length: 16 amino acids. V shed 7 bases, J shed 1 base, and the junction held 3 bases outside the gene matches. DNA of the CDR3: TGTGCCAGCAAACTAGCGGGAGTTTCTGGGGCCAACGTCCTGACTTTC. This codes for CASKLAGVSGANVLTF.

The chain is built from TRBV5-5 and TRBJ1-6; D gene unclear. The ends were cut back, 1 base at V and 4 bases at J, with 6 bases in the middle. The germline V gene encodes CDR1 SGHKS and CDR2 YYEKEE (reference sequence). The CDR3 runs to 14 residues. In DNA, the CDR3 is TGTGCCAGCAGCTTGACCGGTTATAATTCACCCCTCCACTTT. Protein: CASSLTGYNSPLHF.

The chain uses TRBV28 and TRBJ1-2; 8 bases fit TRBD1. Per the germline V gene, CDR1 is MDHEN and CDR2 is SYDVKM. The V and J ends lost 6 bases and 3 bases, in that order; junction bases with no gene match: 6. This CDR3 is built from 14 residues. Here the CDR3 reads CASRDRGGYYGYTF. CDR3 in DNA: TGTGCCAGCAGAGACAGGGGAGGATACTATGGCTACACCTTC.

The chain carries TRBV11-3 and TRBJ2-1; 9 bases map to TRBD2. Germline CDR1 and CDR2: SGHNT and YENEEA. CDR3 length: 15 amino acids. J gave up 6 bases and V 5 bases, and 8 bases lay outside the gene matches. As DNA, the CDR3 is TGTGCCAGCAGCGCTAGCGGGACCCACCTCAATGAGCAGTTCTTC. Translated, it gives CASSASGTHLNEQFF. Full variable domain (outside the CDR3, taken from reference TRBV11-3 and TRBJ2-1): EAGVVQSPRYKIIEKKQPVAFWCNPISGHNTLYWYLQNLGQGPELLIRYENEEAVDDSQLPKDRFSAERLKGVDSTLKIQPAELGDSAVYLCASSASGTHLNEQFFGPGTRLTVL.

This clone was counted between two and nine times. This chain joins TRBV7-2 and TRBJ1-2, with D maybe TRBD1 (6 bases). V was trimmed by 2 bases and J by 13 bases, leaving 11 bases between them. This CDR3 has 11 residues. Germline values: CDR1 SGHTA, CDR2 FQGNSA. CDR3 protein: CASSLNRVVTF. CDR3 bases: TGTGCCAGCAGCTTAAACAGGGTTGTCACCTTC.

The rearrangement uses TRBV20-1 and TRBJ1-6; D is undetermined. The CDR3 runs 10 residues. Trimming took 8 bases from V and 9 from J, leaving 8 bases between them. Germline V gene sequence: CDR1 DFQATT, CDR2 SNEGSKA (reference sequence). This CDR3 is CSPSLSPLHF. DNA for the CDR3: TGCAGTCCTTCTCTTTCACCCCTCCACTTT.

The rearrangement links TRBV5-1 to TRBJ2-1; 8 bases match TRBD2. The J segment lost 7 bases and the V segment lost 0 bases, leaving 6 bases of the junction unmatched. Germline V CDR1 and CDR2: SGHRS, YFSETQ. The CDR3 sequence is 15 residues long. This CDR3 is CASSLAVAGSNEQFF. CDR3 DNA: TGCGCCAGCAGCTTGGCAGTAGCGGGAAGTAATGAGCAGTTCTTC.

This clone was seen only once. The rearrangement links TRBV3-1 (or the pseudogene TRBV3-2) to TRBJ2-5, with D maybe TRBD2 (6 bases). The ends were cut back, 2 bases at V and 2 bases at J, with 12 bases in the middle. The CDR3 has 15 residues. In germline, CDR1 is LGHDT, CDR2 YNNKEL (reference sequence). The CDR3 nucleotides read TGTGCCAGCAGCCAATCGGGACTGCAACAAGAGACCCAGTACTTC. Its translation: CASSQSGLQQETQYF.

This rearrangement joins TRBV24-1 to TRBJ2-1; 8 nucleotides align to TRBD2. CDR1 is KGHDR, CDR2 SFDVKD, per germline. This CDR3 has 16 residues. V dropped 3 bases and J dropped 7; count of bases not matched to a gene: 10. CDR3 DNA sequence: TGTGCCACCAGTGATCCCACTAGCGGAGGGCTGAATGAGCAGTTCTTC. Translating gives CATSDPTSGGLNEQFF.

This clone was detected once. V is TRBV11-2 and J is TRBJ2-1, with 14 bases identical to TRBD2. V lost 5 bases, J lost 8 bases, and 8 bases stayed unmatched. The CDR3 consists of 16 residues. Germline CDR1 reads SGHAT; CDR2 reads FQNNGV. The CDR3 DNA reads as TGTGCCAGCAGCCGACTAGCGGGAGGGTATTGGGATGAGCAGTTCTTC. It encodes CASSRLAGGYWDEQFF.

The chain uses TRBV5-4 and TRBJ2-3; D remains unclear. CDR1 and CDR2 from the germline V gene are SGHNT and YYREEE (reference sequence). Trimming left V 3 bases short and J 5 bases short, with 7 bases between. The CDR3 has 12 amino acids. The CDR3 nucleotides read TGTGCCAGCAGCTATGGCCTAGATACGCAGTATTTT. Its translation: CASSYGLDTQYF.

V usage is TRBV21-1 and J usage is TRBJ1-2; the table names TRBD1, a call not compared with the DNA. TRBV21-1 is given as a pseudogene. The CDR3 loop spans 15 amino acids. The CDR3 is CASSDRDRKNYGYTF. In nucleotides, the CDR3 is TGTGCCAGCAGCGACCGGGACAGAAAGAACTATGGCTACACCTTC.

This chain joins TRBV19 and TRBJ2-7, with D possibly being TRBD2 (6 bases). CDR1 is LNHDA, CDR2 SQIVND, per germline (reference sequence). The CDR3 is 15 residues long. V lost 3 bases and J lost 2, with 14 bases in between. The CDR3 DNA is TGTGCCAGTAGTATCGGCGGGGACGGAGCCTACGAGCAGTACTTC. Encoded protein: CASSIGGDGAYEQYF.

This clone has only a few counts. The chain has TRBV18 and TRBJ1-2; the D gene is possibly TRBD1 (5 bases). Per the germline V gene, CDR1 is KGHSH and CDR2 is LQKENI. The germline V and J ends were trimmed by 5 bases and 3 bases, with 13 bases remaining between them. The CDR3 runs to 14 residues. The CDR3 sequence: CASSTEGTYYGYTF. The CDR3 DNA reads TGTGCCAGCTCAACGGAGGGGACTTACTATGGCTACACCTTC. The full variable domain, in which reference TRBV18 and TRBJ1-2 provide the parts outside the CDR3, is NAGVMQNPRHLVRRRGQEARLRCSPMKGHSHVYWYRQLPEEGLKFMVYLQKENIIDESGMPKERFSAEFPKEGPSILRIQQVVRGDSAAYFCASSTEGTYYGYTFGSGTRLTVV.

The J gene is TRBJ1-2, the V gene TRBV27, with D possibly being TRBD1 (5 bases). CDR3 length: 15 amino acids. V lost 2 bases, J lost 5 bases, and 15 bases lay in between. Germline loops: CDR1 MNHEY, CDR2 SMNVEV (reference sequence). DNA for the CDR3: TGTGCCAGCAGTTTACTGGCAGGGCGTCATTATGGCTACACCTTC. Translated: CASSLLAGRHYGYTF.

The chain carries TRBV20-1 and TRBJ1-2, with D unresolved. The CDR3 length is 11 residues. Germline V gene lookup returns CDR1 DFQATT and CDR2 SNEGSKA (reference sequence). Trimming removed 2 bases from V and 7 bases from J, with 8 bases in between. The CDR3 loop reads CSARIYGGYTF. The CDR3 nucleotides are TGCAGTGCTAGAATCTACGGTGGCTACACCTTC.

V gene TRBV7-9 combines with J gene TRBJ2-5, with 10 bases that match TRBD1. The CDR3 sequence is 15 residues long. The V gene's germline CDR1 is SEHNR and CDR2 FQNEAQ (reference sequence). V gave up 3 bases and J gave up 4 bases; unmatched junction bases: 5. CDR3 region: CASSFGTGVGETQYF. The CDR3 DNA is TGTGCCAGCAGCTTTGGGACAGGGGTTGGAGAGACCCAGTACTTC.

This rearrangement joins TRBV2 to TRBJ2-1; maybe TRBD1 (5 bases). CDR1 and CDR2 from the germline V gene are SNHLY and FYNNEI. This CDR3 contains 13 residues. Trimming shortened V by 6 bases and J by 2 bases, and 8 bases separated the two germline ends. CDR3 in amino acids: CASRGDPYNEQFF. CDR3 nucleotide sequence: TGTGCCAGCAGAGGGGATCCCTACAATGAGCAGTTCTTC.